These 17 T cell receptor beta chains were all obtained from the same sample, sequenced in a study of OX40 agonist ivuxolimab in advanced cancers. The repertoire was sequenced with immunoSEQ multiplex PCR; TCRdb's copy has only in-frame clones and lacks some. The repertoire holds about 50,000 clones, about 83% seen once, with less than 0.8% in the top ten. Source: CD4+ or CD8+ T cells sorted from blood, taken in a trial of the OX40 agonist ivuxolimab. These receptors all come from an adult with an advanced solid tumor such as melanoma, head and neck, liver or kidney cancer.

This rearrangement joins TRBV5-5 to TRBJ2-1; D unclear. In germline, CDR1 is SGHKS, CDR2 YYEKEE (reference sequence). The length of the CDR3 is 12 residues. V was trimmed by 5 bases and J by 9 bases, leaving 12 bases between them. CDR3 sequence (DNA): TGTGCCAGCAGTCAATTTCCGGTTGAGCAGTTCTTC. Encoded protein: CASSQFPVEQFF.

CDR3 DNA: TGTGCCTGGAGTGTCGGGACTACCAGTGAGCAGTTCTTC. As protein: CAWSVGTTSEQFF. The chain carries TRBV30 and TRBJ2-1, with 7 bases fitting TRBD2. The V gene end was trimmed by 0 bases and the J gene end by 9 bases; junction bases not matched to a gene: 5. The length of the CDR3 is 13 residues. Germline loops: CDR1 GTSNPN, CDR2 SVGIG (reference sequence).

There are a few counts of this clone. V is TRBV12-5 and J is TRBJ2-1; TRBD2 agrees at 12 bases. The CDR3 sequence is 15 residues long. The trim removed 5 bases at V and 8 bases at J, leaving 7 bases unmatched. Looked up from germline, CDR1 is LGHNT and CDR2 is FRNRAP. The CDR3 DNA reads TGTGCTAGTGGTAGAGGACTAGCGGGAAACGATGAGCAGTTCTTC. Translation gives CASGRGLAGNDEQFF. The variable domain in full, completed from reference TRBV12-5 and TRBJ2-1, reads DARVTQTPRHKVTEMGQEVTMRCQPILGHNTVFWYRQTMMQGLELLAYFRNRAPLDDSGMPKDRFSAEMPDATLATLKIQPSEPRDSAVYFCASGRGLAGNDEQFFGPGTRLTVL.

The chain is built from TRBV28 and TRBJ2-5; D is perhaps TRBD2 (5 bases). The better agreement between TRBJ2-7 and the DNA end casts doubt on the J call. CDR3 length: 11 residues. Germline CDR1 reads MDHEN; CDR2 reads SYDVKM. The CDR3 DNA reads as TGTGCCAGCGGGAGAATCTACGAGCAGTACTTC. Translation: CASGRIYEQYF.

V and J are TRBV5-4 and TRBJ2-7, with D unresolved. There are 15 residues in the CDR3. Trimming took 5 bases from V and 3 from J, leaving 18 bases between them. Germline V CDR1 and CDR2: SGHNT, YYREEE (reference sequence). The CDR3 DNA reads as TGTGCCAGCAGTCTGGATCCTTCAGGATACTACGAGCAGTACTTC. Its translation: CASSLDPSGYYEQYF.

The chain uses TRBV5-1 and TRBJ2-2, with D possibly TRBD2 on 5 matching bases. The germline CDR1 and CDR2 sequences are SGHRS and YFSETQ. The V end lost 6 bases, the J end lost 4 bases, and 16 bases lay between the germline ends. This CDR3 has 15 amino acids. CDR3 nucleotides: TGCGCCAGCAACGAGGATGACGGGATCACCGGGGAGCTGTTTTTT. This encodes CASNEDDGITGELFF.

The CDR3 DNA sequence: TGTGCCAGCATGGGCGGGAGGATTACAGATACGCAGTATTTT. The encoded protein is CASMGGRITDTQYF. The chain is built from TRBV28 and TRBJ2-3; TRBD2 aligns across 8 bases. CDR1 is MDHEN and CDR2 is SYDVKM in the germline V gene. V gave up 7 bases and J gave up 3 bases; unmatched junction bases: 6. This CDR3 has 14 residues.

The V gene is TRBV6-1, the J gene TRBJ1-1; 10 bases match TRBD1. The CDR3 totals 14 residues. The germline gives CDR1 MNHNS, CDR2 SASEGT. J was trimmed by 5 bases and V by 7 bases; bases with no gene match: 7. The CDR3 reads CASTMTGGTTEAFF. DNA of the CDR3: TGTGCCAGCACCATGACAGGGGGCACGACTGAAGCTTTCTTT.

This clone has a handful of counts. The rearrangement joins TRBV30 to TRBJ2-2; TRBD2 matches 10 bases. V lost 5 bases and J lost 8; bases outside the gene matches: 11. Germline CDR1 and CDR2: GTSNPN and SVGIG (reference sequence). CDR3 length: 15 residues. For the CDR3, the DNA is TGTGCCTGGGAGCCCGGACTAGCGGATGAGGGGGAGCTGTTTTTT. Its protein is CAWEPGLADEGELFF.

This chain connects TRBV19 to TRBJ2-5, with 7 bases identical to TRBD1. The CDR3 length is 15 residues. Germline loops: CDR1 LNHDA, CDR2 SQIVND (reference sequence). V lost 0 bases and J lost 4; bases outside the gene matches: 5. The DNA for the CDR3 is TGTGCCAGTAGTATAGAGAGGGGGCGGGCAGAGACCCAGTACTTC. It encodes CASSIERGRAETQYF.

The CDR3 DNA reads TGTGCCACCAGCAGAGAGGGGACAGGGTCTGATACGCAGTATTTT. It codes for CATSREGTGSDTQYF. The rearrangement links TRBV15 to TRBJ2-3; 9 positions match TRBD1. This CDR3 is 15 amino acids long. After removal of 0 bases from V and 6 bases from J, the junction contained 4 bases not matched to a gene. CDR1 is LNHNV and CDR2 is YYDKDF in the germline V gene (reference sequence).

This clone has just one count. This chain joins TRBV29-1 and TRBJ2-7; no clear D gene. This CDR3 region has 11 residues. Deletions cut 6 bases from V and 2 bases from J, with 8 bases between. Germline assignment: CDR1 SQVTM and CDR2 ANQGSEA. This CDR3 reads CSVAEAYEQYF. The DNA for the CDR3 is TGCAGCGTCGCAGAGGCCTACGAGCAGTACTTC.

The count of this clone is one. The V and J genes are TRBV6-6 and TRBJ2-7, with D maybe TRBD1 (6 bases). V lost 8 bases, J lost 6 bases, and 14 bases lay in between. CDR3 length equals 12 residues. The V gene's germline CDR1 is MNHNY and CDR2 SVGAGI (reference sequence). CDR3 nucleotide sequence: TGTGCCAGCTCACAGGGATTCGGCGAGCAGTACTTC. It specifies CASSQGFGEQYF.

The V and J genes are TRBV10-2 and TRBJ2-3, with 11 bases matching TRBD2. This CDR3 has 16 amino acids. From germline, CDR1 is WSHSY and CDR2 SAAADI. Germline trimming cut 6 bases from V and 3 bases from J; bases unmatched to any gene: 8. The chain's CDR3 is CASRLRTSGFTDTQYF. CDR3 bases: TGCGCCAGCAGACTCCGGACTAGCGGGTTTACAGATACGCAGTATTTT.

The chain links TRBV18 to TRBJ2-5, with D uncertain. Between the trimmed V and J ends, which lost 3 bases and 2 bases, there was a span of 10 bases. Germline CDR1 KGHSH, CDR2 LQKENI. The CDR3 runs to 14 residues. The CDR3 DNA follows: TGTGCCAGCTCACCGCTAGGGCCACAAGAGACCCAGTACTTC. It translates to CASSPLGPQETQYF. Together with reference TRBV18 and TRBJ2-5, the CDR3 gives the full variable domain: NAGVMQNPRHLVRRRGQEARLRCSPMKGHSHVYWYRQLPEEGLKFMVYLQKENIIDESGMPKERFSAEFPKEGPSILRIQQVVRGDSAAYFCASSPLGPQETQYFGPGTRLLVL.

The chain is built from TRBV19 and TRBJ1-1, with D possibly matching TRBD1 (6 bases). Germline V lookup: CDR1 LNHDA, CDR2 SQIVND (reference sequence). The CDR3 runs 13 residues. V was cut by 5 bases and J by 12 bases, with 19 bases left in between. In nucleotides, the CDR3 is TGTGCCAGTAGTCAATCACGGGGGCTGCCCACTTTCTTT. Protein sequence: CASSQSRGLPTFF.

The genes are TRBV5-4 and TRBJ2-1, with a weak D call TRBD2 (5 bases). CDR1 SGHNT and CDR2 YYREEE come from the germline V gene (reference sequence). The CDR3 runs to 14 residues. V gave up 4 bases and J gave up 13 bases, with 21 bases separating them. CDR3 in DNA: TGTGCCAGCAGCCCTCCCCGGGGAACAGAGGGTCAGTTCTTC. It translates to CASSPPRGTEGQFF. Supplemented by reference TRBV5-4 and TRBJ2-1, the full variable domain reads ETGVTQSPTHLIKTRGQQVTLRCSSQSGHNTVSWYQQALGQGPQFIFQYYREEENGRGNFPPRFSGLQFPNYSSELNVNALELDDSALYLCASSPPRGTEGQFFGPGTRLTVL.